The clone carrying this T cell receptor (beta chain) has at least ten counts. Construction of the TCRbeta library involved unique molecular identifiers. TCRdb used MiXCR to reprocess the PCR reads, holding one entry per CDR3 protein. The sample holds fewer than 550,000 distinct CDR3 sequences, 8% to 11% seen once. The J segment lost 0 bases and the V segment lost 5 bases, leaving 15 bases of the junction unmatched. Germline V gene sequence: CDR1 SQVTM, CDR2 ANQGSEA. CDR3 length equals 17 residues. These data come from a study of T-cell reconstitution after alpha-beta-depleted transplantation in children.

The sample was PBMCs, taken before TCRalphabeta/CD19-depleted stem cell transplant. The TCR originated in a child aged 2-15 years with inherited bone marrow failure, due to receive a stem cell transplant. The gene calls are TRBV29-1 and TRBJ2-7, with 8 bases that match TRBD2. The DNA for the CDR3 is TGCAGCGTTTTCGGCCGGGGGGGAACAGAGGCCTCCTACGAGCAGTACTTC. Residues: CSVFGRGGTEASYEQYF.